These 16 T cell receptor beta chains came from one sample sequenced in a study of blood T cell repertoires in COVID-19. Generated by immunoSEQ multiplex PCR, the TCRdb table keeps only in-frame clones and is missing some. The sample lists around 290,000 clones, 80% to 95% occurring once. Material for sequencing was PBMCs or T cells enriched from blood (not recorded which). Receptors originate from a woman under 40 who had recovered from COVID-19.

The rearrangement joins TRBV7-3 to TRBJ2-1, with a possible D match to TRBD2 (6 bases). The V end was cut by 3 bases, the J end by 7 bases, with 16 bases between. Germline CDR1 reads SGHTA; CDR2 reads FQGTGA. This CDR3 comprises 15 residues. The CDR3: CASSFSGGSGNEQFF. The CDR3 DNA reads as TGTGCCAGCAGCTTCTCTGGAGGGTCGGGGAATGAGCAGTTCTTC. Filled out from reference TRBV7-3 and TRBJ2-1, the complete variable domain reads GAGVSQTPSNKVTEKGKYVELRCDPISGHTALYWYRQSLGQGPEFLIYFQGTGAADDSGLPNDRFFAVRPEGSVSTLKIQRTERGDSAVYLCASSFSGGSGNEQFFGPGTRLTVL.

The V call is TRBV7-2, the J call TRBJ2-1; no reliable D call. CDR3 size: 17 residues. Germline loops: CDR1 SGHTA, CDR2 FQGNSA. V dropped 1 base and J dropped 1 base, with 14 bases sitting between them. CDR3 amino acids: CASSLGSGGWSYNEQFF. The CDR3 DNA reads TGTGCCAGCAGCTTAGGTTCGGGTGGTTGGTCCTACAATGAGCAGTTCTTC.

The chain employs TRBV19 and TRBJ2-7; possible D gene TRBD1, 5 bases. This CDR3 comprises 14 residues. Trimming took off 1 base at V and 5 bases at J, with 12 bases between the two ends. Germline CDR1 reads LNHDA; CDR2 reads SQIVND (reference sequence). The CDR3 DNA reads as TGTGCCAGTAGTATAGGGGGCGAGATCCACGAGCAGTACTTC. Protein product: CASSIGGEIHEQYF.

This rearrangement joins TRBV19 to TRBJ2-1; TRBD2 might be the D (5 bases). From germline, CDR1 is LNHDA and CDR2 SQIVND (reference sequence). This CDR3 spans 15 amino acids. Trimming pared 10 bases from V and 5 bases from J, leaving 21 bases between. The CDR3 here is CATSVSEISNNEQFF. CDR3 sequence (DNA): TGTGCCACCTCTGTTAGCGAAATTTCCAACAATGAGCAGTTCTTC.

The genes are TRBV29-1 and TRBJ1-2, with TRBD1 as a possible D gene (5 bases). The germline V and J ends were trimmed by 6 bases and 4 bases, with 21 bases remaining between them. Germline assignment: CDR1 SQVTM and CDR2 ANQGSEA. The CDR3 loop spans 15 amino acids. The CDR3 here is CSVQGPNPPLYGYTF. CDR3 nucleotides: TGCAGCGTGCAGGGTCCCAACCCGCCCCTCTATGGCTACACCTTC. Together with reference TRBV29-1 and TRBJ1-2, the CDR3 gives the full variable domain: SAVISQKPSRDICQRGTSLTIQCQVDSQVTMMFWYRQQPGQSLTLIATANQGSEATYESGFVIDKFPISRPNLTFSTLTVSNMSPEDSSIYLCSVQGPNPPLYGYTFGSGTRLTVV.

The J gene is TRBJ2-5, the V gene TRBV7-9; 11 bases match TRBD2. CDR3 size: 17 residues. Germline loops: CDR1 SEHNR, CDR2 FQNEAQ (reference sequence). V trimming: 3 bases; J trimming: 1 base; junction bases outside the gene matches: 7. The CDR3, as DNA: TGTGCCAGCAGCTTCCGCTTAGGGACTAGCGGCCAAGAGACCCAGTACTTC. This codes for CASSFRLGTSGQETQYF.

This clone came up a few times. The CDR3 loop reads CASSTTIRLTDTQYF. Here the CDR3 DNA reads TGCGCCAGCAGTACTACGATCCGCCTCACAGATACGCAGTATTTT. The J gene is TRBJ2-3, the V gene TRBV10-1; no firm D call. CDR3 length: 15 residues. Germline CDR1 is WNHNN and CDR2 is SYGVQD (reference sequence). V was clipped by 5 bases and J by 2 bases, with 14 bases between them.

Worth noting for this clone: This same CDR3 is encoded by further DNA sequences in the sample. This chain connects TRBV5-1 to TRBJ2-2; D perhaps matches TRBD1 (5 bases). CDR3 size: 14 residues. Germline CDR1 and CDR2: SGHRS and YFSETQ. V lost 4 bases, J lost 1 base, and 8 bases lay in between. This chain's CDR3 is CASSLGQNTGELFF. CDR3 nucleotides: TGCGCCAGCAGCCTGGGGCAGAACACCGGGGAGCTGTTTTTT.

This chain uses TRBV7-2 with TRBJ1-4; 7 bases are shared with TRBD1. Germline assignment: CDR1 SGHTA and CDR2 FQGNSA. Germline trimming cut 4 bases from V and 5 bases from J; bases unmatched to any gene: 16. This CDR3 is built from 18 residues. The CDR3 DNA reads as TGTGCCAGCAGCTCTCCTATTTCGACAGGGCTGAGGAATGAAAAACTGTTTTTT. Amino acid sequence: CASSSPISTGLRNEKLFF.

The gene calls are TRBV3-1 (or the pseudogene TRBV3-2) and TRBJ2-7, with 13 positions matching TRBD2. The germline CDR1 and CDR2 sequences are LGHDT and YNNKEL (reference sequence). V shed 2 bases, J shed 3 bases, and the junction held 4 bases outside the gene matches. CDR3 size: 16 residues. This chain's CDR3 is CASSQLLAGGHYEQYF. The CDR3, as DNA: TGTGCCAGCAGCCAATTACTAGCGGGAGGGCACTACGAGCAGTACTTC.

The chain recombines TRBV7-2 with TRBJ2-7; TRBD2 is a possible D gene (6 bases). The CDR3 consists of 16 residues. The germline gives CDR1 SGHTA, CDR2 FQGNSA. Trimming removed 5 bases at V and 7 bases at J, with 24 bases between. This CDR3 is CASSQTHGASVGEQYF. CDR3 DNA: TGTGCCAGCAGCCAAACCCACGGGGCTAGCGTAGGGGAGCAGTACTTC.

A remark on this clone: This sample includes further DNA sequences coding for the same CDR3. This sequence joins TRBV12-3 or TRBV12-4 and TRBJ1-1, with D tentatively TRBD1 (5 bases). V was pared by 4 bases and J by 6 bases, with 6 bases between. This CDR3 is built from 11 residues. CDR3 amino acids: CASSSGAEAFF. CDR3 nucleotide sequence: TGTGCCAGCAGTTCGGGGGCTGAAGCTTTCTTT.

Here the CDR3 DNA reads TGTGCCAGCAGCGATGCGATGCGGGAGGGGGAGCAGTACTTC. Translated, it gives CASSDAMREGEQYF. V gene TRBV6-5 combines with J gene TRBJ2-7, with 9 positions matching TRBD2. Germline assignment: CDR1 MNHEY and CDR2 SVGAGI. The CDR3 has 14 amino acids. V shed 6 bases, J shed 7 bases, and the junction held 10 bases outside the gene matches.

The chain uses TRBV6-5 and TRBJ2-7; 7 nucleotides align to TRBD2. Trimming removed 6 bases from V and 3 bases from J; junction bases left unmatched: 5. Germline values: CDR1 MNHEY, CDR2 SVGAGI. The CDR3 is 13 amino acids. The CDR3: CASSGRTLYEQYF. CDR3 DNA sequence: TGTGCCAGCAGCGGGAGGACCCTCTACGAGCAGTACTTC.

The rearrangement joins TRBV5-4 to TRBJ2-2; 7 bases agree with TRBD2. Germline CDR1 is SGHNT and CDR2 is YYREEE (reference sequence). V lost 5 bases and J lost 7; bases outside the gene matches: 11. The CDR3 extends over 15 amino acids. This CDR3 reads CASSPRRERVGELFF. The CDR3, as DNA: TGTGCCAGCAGTCCCCGGCGGGAGAGAGTCGGGGAGCTGTTTTTT.

This chain joins TRBV3-1 (or the pseudogene TRBV3-2) and TRBJ2-6; D call uncertain. The germline V gene encodes CDR1 LGHDT and CDR2 YNNKEL (reference sequence). The V end was cut by 1 base, the J end by 0 bases, with 10 bases between. This CDR3 is 17 amino acids long. CDR3 DNA sequence: TGTGCCAGCAGCCAAGTTCCAGGTTTCTCTGGGGCCAACGTCCTGACTTTC. It translates to CASSQVPGFSGANVLTF.